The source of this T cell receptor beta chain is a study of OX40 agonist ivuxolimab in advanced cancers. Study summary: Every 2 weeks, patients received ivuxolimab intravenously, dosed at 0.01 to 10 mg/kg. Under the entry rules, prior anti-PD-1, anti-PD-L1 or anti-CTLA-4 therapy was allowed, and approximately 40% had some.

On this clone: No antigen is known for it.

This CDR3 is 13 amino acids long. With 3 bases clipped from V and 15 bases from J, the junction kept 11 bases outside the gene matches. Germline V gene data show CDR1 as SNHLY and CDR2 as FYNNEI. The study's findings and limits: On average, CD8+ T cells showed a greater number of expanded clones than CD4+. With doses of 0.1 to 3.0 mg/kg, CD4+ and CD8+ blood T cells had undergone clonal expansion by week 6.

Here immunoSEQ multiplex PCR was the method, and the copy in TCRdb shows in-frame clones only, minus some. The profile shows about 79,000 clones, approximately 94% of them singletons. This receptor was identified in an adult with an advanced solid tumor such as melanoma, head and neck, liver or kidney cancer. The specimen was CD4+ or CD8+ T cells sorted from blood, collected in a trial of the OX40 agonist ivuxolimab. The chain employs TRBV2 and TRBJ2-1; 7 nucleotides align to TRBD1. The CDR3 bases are TGTGCCAGCAGTGACAGGGGACAGTATTGGCGGTTCTTC. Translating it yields CASSDRGQYWRFF.